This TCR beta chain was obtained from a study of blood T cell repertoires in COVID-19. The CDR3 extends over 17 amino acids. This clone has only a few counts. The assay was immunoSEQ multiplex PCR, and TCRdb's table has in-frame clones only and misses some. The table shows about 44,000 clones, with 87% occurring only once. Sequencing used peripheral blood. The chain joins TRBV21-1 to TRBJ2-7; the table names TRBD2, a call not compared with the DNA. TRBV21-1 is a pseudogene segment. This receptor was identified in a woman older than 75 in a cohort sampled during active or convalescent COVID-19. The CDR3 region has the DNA TGTGCCAGCAGACGGGAGTGGGATGAGAGTACCCAGTACGAGCAGTACTTC. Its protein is CASRREWDESTQYEQYF.